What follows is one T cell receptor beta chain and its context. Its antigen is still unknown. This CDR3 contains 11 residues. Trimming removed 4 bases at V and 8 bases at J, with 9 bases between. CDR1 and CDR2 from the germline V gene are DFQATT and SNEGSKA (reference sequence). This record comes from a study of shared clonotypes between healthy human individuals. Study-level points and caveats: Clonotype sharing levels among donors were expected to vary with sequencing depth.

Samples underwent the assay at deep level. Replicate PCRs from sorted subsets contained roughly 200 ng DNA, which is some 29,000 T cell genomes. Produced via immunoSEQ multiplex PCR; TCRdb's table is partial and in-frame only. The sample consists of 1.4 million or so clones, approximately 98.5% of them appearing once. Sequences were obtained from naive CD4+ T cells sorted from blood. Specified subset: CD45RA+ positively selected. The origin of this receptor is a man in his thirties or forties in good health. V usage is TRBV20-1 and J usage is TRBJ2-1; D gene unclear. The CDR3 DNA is TGCAGTGCTAAGGACGGTCATGAGCAGTTCTTC. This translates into CSAKDGHEQFF.